The following is a T cell receptor beta chain sequence with its context. Measured with immunoSEQ multiplex PCR; TCRdb has only the in-frame clones, and not every one. The repertoire holds some 100,000 clones, with around 86% as singletons. This sample stems from a study of OX40 agonist ivuxolimab in advanced cancers. Study as a whole: Recorded diagnoses for dose-escalation patients were hepatocellular carcinoma, melanoma, renal cell or head and neck cancer. Therapy given before enrollment (anti-PD-1, anti-PD-L1 or anti-CTLA-4) was allowed, and 30% to 50% had some.

A history of autoimmune disease or systemic immunosuppression excluded patients. Germline V gene sequence: CDR1 MNHEY, CDR2 SMNVEV (reference sequence). Trimming cost V 8 bases and J 3 bases, with 13 bases left between them. This CDR3 is 13 amino acids long. This clonotype was obtained from an adult with an advanced solid tumor such as melanoma, head and neck, liver or kidney cancer. The sample was CD4+ or CD8+ T cells sorted from blood, taken in a trial of the OX40 agonist ivuxolimab. The chain links TRBV27 to TRBJ1-1; D call uncertain. The CDR3 DNA follows: TGTGCCAGCTATACGGGGAAGGACACTGAAGCTTTCTTT. Protein sequence: CASYTGKDTEAFF.